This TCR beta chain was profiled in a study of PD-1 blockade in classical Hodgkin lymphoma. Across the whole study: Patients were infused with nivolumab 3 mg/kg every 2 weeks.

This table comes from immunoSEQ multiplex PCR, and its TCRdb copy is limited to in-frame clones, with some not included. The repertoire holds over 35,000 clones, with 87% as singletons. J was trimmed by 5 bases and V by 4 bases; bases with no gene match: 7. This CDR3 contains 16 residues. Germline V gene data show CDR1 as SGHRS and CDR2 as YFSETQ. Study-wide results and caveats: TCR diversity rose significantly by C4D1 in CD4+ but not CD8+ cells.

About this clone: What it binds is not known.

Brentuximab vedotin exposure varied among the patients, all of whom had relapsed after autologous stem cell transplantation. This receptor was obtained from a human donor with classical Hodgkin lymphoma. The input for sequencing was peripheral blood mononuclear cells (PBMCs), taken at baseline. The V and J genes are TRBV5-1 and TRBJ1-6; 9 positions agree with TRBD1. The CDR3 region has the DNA TGCGCCAGCAGCCCAAAACAGGGGGCAGATAATTCACCCCTCCACTTT. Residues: CASSPKQGADNSPLHF.